A single sample is the source of the 28 T cell receptor beta chains below, sequenced in a study of CD8 T cells in Susac syndrome. The RNA input was roughly 0.45 to 1 ug, and it was reverse transcribed with random hexamers. TCRdb re-called the immunoSEQ multiplex PCR reads with MiXCR, one entry per CDR3 protein. Of some 180,000 distinct CDR3 sequences detected, roughly 92% appear once; the ten largest clones hold around 0.1%. Specimen: CD4+ T cells from PBMCs. The receptor source for this set is a human donor in good health.

V is TRBV7-9 and J is TRBJ2-5; the D gene is possibly TRBD1 (6 bases). Germline lookup yields CDR1 SEHNR and CDR2 FQNEAQ (reference sequence). The CDR3 contains 14 residues. Between the trimmed V and J ends, which lost 2 bases and 5 bases, there was a span of 12 bases. The CDR3 DNA reads TGTGCCAGCAGCTTACGGGACACCAAGGAGACCCAGTACTTC. Its protein is CASSLRDTKETQYF.

The chain employs TRBV20-1 and TRBJ2-5; D is unresolved. Germline-derived CDR1 and CDR2 are DFQATT and SNEGSKA (reference sequence). The V end lost 5 bases, the J end lost 7 bases, and 17 bases lay between the germline ends. The CDR3 totals 13 residues. The CDR3 bases are TGCAGTGCTCCAGACTTACGATCAGGGACCCAGTACTTC. It specifies CSAPDLRSGTQYF.

This chain joins TRBV11-2 and TRBJ2-1; D is possibly TRBD2 (6 bases). Germline lookup yields CDR1 SGHAT and CDR2 FQNNGV. The CDR3 sequence is 15 residues long. V gave up 7 bases and J gave up 10 bases, with 23 bases separating them. As DNA, the CDR3 is TGTGCCAGCACCCTCGGGGTGGGGGGTCCGGGGGAGCAGTTCTTC. It codes for CASTLGVGGPGEQFF.

Concerning this clonotype: The junction departs from germline at one end; a sequencing error may be responsible. The chain links TRBV5-1 to TRBJ2-1, with D possibly being TRBD2 (6 bases). Germline-derived CDR1 and CDR2 are SGHRS and YFSETQ. CDR3 length equals 16 residues. The CDR3 region has the DNA TGCGCCAGCAGCTTGGTCAAGGGAGGAGGTTACAGTGAGCAGTTCTTC. Translated, it gives CASSLVKGGGYSEQFF.

This sequence joins TRBV7-9 and TRBJ1-1; no firm D call. Germline V CDR1 and CDR2: SEHNR, FQNEAQ (reference sequence). The V and J ends lost 1 base and 6 bases respectively, with 12 bases between them. CDR3 length equals 14 residues. CDR3 region: CASSLVSGRSEAFF. The CDR3 DNA is TGTGCCAGCAGCTTAGTATCAGGTAGATCTGAAGCTTTCTTT.

This clonotype has just one count. This chain joins TRBV12-3 or TRBV12-4 and TRBJ2-7; TRBD1 aligns across 7 bases. Trimming took 6 bases from V and 2 from J; bases not matched to a gene: 7. This CDR3 comprises 14 residues. The CDR3, as DNA: TGTGCCAGCAGGAAACAGGGGTTTACCTACGAGCAGTACTTC. This encodes CASRKQGFTYEQYF.

The rearrangement uses TRBV7-9 and TRBJ2-7; D unresolved. The CDR3 has 12 amino acids. V gave up 1 base and J gave up 7 bases, with 8 bases separating them. Germline CDR1 reads SEHNR; CDR2 reads FQNEAQ (reference sequence). The CDR3 is CASSLVDREQYF. Written as DNA, the CDR3 is TGTGCCAGCAGCTTAGTGGATCGGGAGCAGTACTTC.

Here the CDR3 reads CASSAGGGDTDTQYF. CDR3 DNA sequence: TGTGCCAGCAGCGCCGGAGGAGGGGACACAGATACGCAGTATTTT. The V gene is TRBV7-9, the J gene TRBJ2-3; a possible D gene is TRBD2 (6 bases). Germline lookup yields CDR1 SEHNR and CDR2 FQNEAQ (reference sequence). The CDR3 extends over 15 amino acids. V gave up 5 bases and J gave up 2 bases, with 14 bases separating them.

This chain connects TRBV27 to TRBJ2-2; 8 nucleotides align to TRBD1. The V gene's germline CDR1 is MNHEY and CDR2 SMNVEV (reference sequence). J gave up 9 bases and V 8 bases, and 14 bases lay outside the gene matches. The CDR3 is 15 residues long. The CDR3 region is CASGLQGVSFWELFF. DNA for the CDR3: TGTGCCAGCGGCTTACAGGGGGTGTCTTTCTGGGAGCTGTTTTTT.

This chain uses TRBV6-2 or TRBV6-3 with TRBJ1-1; perhaps TRBD1 as D (6 bases). The CDR3 consists of 12 residues. V lost 6 bases, J lost 7 bases, and 12 bases lay in between. The germline gives CDR1 MNHEY, CDR2 SVGEGT. The CDR3 region has the DNA TGTGCCAGCAGACCTCGGACAGATGAAGCTTTCTTT. This gives the protein CASRPRTDEAFF.

V is TRBV6-2 or TRBV6-3 and J is TRBJ2-7, with 10 bases lining up with TRBD1. The length of the CDR3 is 15 residues. Germline trimming cut 4 bases from V and 2 bases from J; bases unmatched to any gene: 5. Germline CDR1 reads MNHEY; CDR2 reads SVGEGT. The CDR3 region is CASSFSGTGAYEQYF. The CDR3 nucleotides are TGTGCCAGCAGTTTCTCCGGGACAGGGGCCTACGAGCAGTACTTC.

V is TRBV19 and J is TRBJ2-1; D uncertain. Trimming stripped 4 bases from V and 3 bases from J, with 4 bases between. The length of the CDR3 is 12 residues. Germline CDR1 is LNHDA and CDR2 is SQIVND (reference sequence). The CDR3 spells CASSNRYNEQFF. Here the CDR3 DNA reads TGTGCCAGTAGTAACCGCTACAATGAGCAGTTCTTC.

The gene calls are TRBV28 and TRBJ1-1, with D unresolved. The germline V and J ends were trimmed by 5 bases and 1 base, with 11 bases remaining between them. This CDR3 comprises 14 residues. CDR1 MDHEN and CDR2 SYDVKM come from the germline V gene. CDR3 protein: CASSLRSGNTEAFF. The DNA of the CDR3 is TGTGCCAGCAGTCTACGATCCGGGAACACTGAAGCTTTCTTT.

This chain joins TRBV7-2 and TRBJ2-6, with TRBD1 identical over 12 bases. The germline CDR1 and CDR2 sequences are SGHTA and FQGNSA. V was clipped by 4 bases and J by 3 bases; unmatched bases: 7. This CDR3 has 18 residues. The CDR3 nucleotides are TGTGCCAGCAGCTCAGGGACAGGGGGCGCGGGTGGGGCCAACGTCCTGACTTTC. Protein sequence: CASSSGTGGAGGANVLTF.

The chain links TRBV6-1 to TRBJ2-6; 12 bases fit TRBD2. Germline values: CDR1 MNHNS, CDR2 SASEGT. This CDR3 contains 18 residues. Trimming took 6 bases from V and 4 from J; bases not matched to a gene: 10. The CDR3, as DNA: TGTGCCAGCAGATCCGGGACTAGCGGGCCTGGGGGGGCCAACGTCCTGACTTTC. Residues: CASRSGTSGPGGANVLTF.

The CDR3 is CASSRGLAGAWEQYF. The CDR3 DNA reads as TGTGCCAGCAGTCGGGGACTAGCGGGGGCATGGGAGCAGTACTTC. The V call is TRBV9, the J call TRBJ2-7; 14 nucleotides align to TRBD2. The CDR3 loop spans 15 amino acids. In germline, CDR1 is SGDLS, CDR2 YYNGEE. After removal of 5 bases from V and 7 bases from J, the junction contained 8 bases not matched to a gene.

This rearrangement joins TRBV28 to TRBJ1-4; D is perhaps TRBD1 (5 bases). Germline CDR1 and CDR2: MDHEN and SYDVKM. The CDR3 has 13 residues. The ends were cut back, 7 bases at V and 6 bases at J, with 12 bases in the middle. The CDR3 DNA sequence: TGTGCCAGCATCGGCGGGGGGGATGAAAAACTGTTTTTT. Translation gives CASIGGGDEKLFF.

The V and J genes are TRBV13 and TRBJ2-5; the match to TRBD2 covers 9 bases. Germline V gene sequence: CDR1 PRHDT, CDR2 FYEKMQ (reference sequence). This CDR3 is built from 15 residues. With 1 base clipped from V and 4 bases from J, the junction kept 4 bases outside the gene matches. CDR3 protein: CASSLDISGGETQYF. The CDR3 DNA reads as TGTGCCAGCAGCTTAGACATTAGCGGGGGAGAGACCCAGTACTTC.

The rearrangement uses TRBV2 and TRBJ1-2; D is unresolved. V lost 2 bases and J 5 bases, leaving 3 bases between the germline ends. The CDR3 loop spans 11 amino acids. CDR1 is SNHLY and CDR2 is FYNNEI in the germline V gene. CDR3 sequence: CASSELYGYTF. CDR3 nucleotide sequence: TGTGCCAGCAGTGAACTGTATGGCTACACCTTC.

The V and J genes are TRBV19 and TRBJ1-1; TRBD1 might be the D (5 bases). Germline CDR1 and CDR2: LNHDA and SQIVND (reference sequence). Trimming took off 5 bases at V and 0 bases at J, with 13 bases between the two ends. The CDR3 covers 15 residues. The CDR3 protein is CASSLPGTMNTEAFF. The CDR3 DNA is TGTGCCAGTAGTCTCCCTGGGACGATGAACACTGAAGCTTTCTTT.

The CDR3 loop reads CASSSSSGANVLTF. For the CDR3, the DNA is TGTGCCAGCTCATCGAGCTCTGGGGCCAACGTCCTGACTTTC. V gene TRBV18 combines with J gene TRBJ2-6, with unresolved D. The V end lost 5 bases, the J end lost 0 bases, and 5 bases lay between the germline ends. The germline V gene encodes CDR1 KGHSH and CDR2 LQKENI. The CDR3 length is 14 residues.

The chain couples TRBV18 to TRBJ1-6; 7 bases are shared with TRBD1. J gave up 5 bases and V 3 bases, and 4 bases lay outside the gene matches. The germline V gene has CDR1 KGHSH and CDR2 LQKENI. The CDR3 consists of 15 residues. CDR3 loop: CASSPQQGHNSPLHF. In DNA form, the CDR3 reads TGTGCCAGCTCACCGCAACAGGGGCATAATTCACCCCTCCACTTT.

The chain is built from TRBV19 and TRBJ2-6, with a weak D call TRBD1 (7 bases). V was cut by 4 bases and J by 4 bases, with 23 bases left in between. This CDR3 contains 19 residues. Germline V gene sequence: CDR1 LNHDA, CDR2 SQIVND (reference sequence). This CDR3 reads CASSTAGQRLLDGANVLTF. In DNA, the CDR3 is TGTGCCAGTAGTACCGCGGGACAGCGGCTGTTGGACGGGGCCAACGTCCTGACTTTC.

This clonotype was detected only once. The chain combines TRBV29-1 with TRBJ1-1; D not resolved. V dropped 8 bases and J dropped 5 bases, with 18 bases sitting between them. This CDR3 contains 13 residues. From germline, CDR1 is SQVTM and CDR2 ANQGSEA. CDR3 amino acids: CSTRPPRGTEAFF. The CDR3 DNA follows: TGCAGCACCCGACCCCCCCGAGGTACTGAAGCTTTCTTT.

The rearrangement links TRBV4-2 to TRBJ1-2; a possible D gene is TRBD1 (5 bases). V lost 0 bases and J lost 1, with 12 bases in between. The CDR3 length is 16 residues. Germline loops: CDR1 LGHNA, CDR2 YNFKEQ. The CDR3 region is CASSQDQGSGNYGYTF. In DNA form, the CDR3 reads TGTGCCAGCAGCCAAGACCAGGGCTCGGGTAACTATGGCTACACCTTC.

The rearrangement uses TRBV18 and TRBJ2-3; tentative D call: TRBD1 (5 bases). The CDR3 is 12 residues long. Deletions cut 4 bases from V and 6 bases from J, with 8 bases between. Germline V gene data show CDR1 as KGHSH and CDR2 as LQKENI. The CDR3 DNA reads as TGTGCCAGCTCACAGGGGCCTGATACGCAGTATTTT. This codes for CASSQGPDTQYF.

The chain links TRBV19 to TRBJ1-6; D unclear. The V gene's germline CDR1 is LNHDA and CDR2 SQIVND (reference sequence). The V end lost 0 bases, the J end lost 10 bases, and 13 bases lay between the germline ends. The CDR3 loop spans 15 amino acids. The CDR3 protein is CASSIEYGRESPLHF. DNA for the CDR3: TGTGCCAGTAGTATAGAGTACGGAAGGGAATCACCCCTCCACTTT.

V gene TRBV4-2 combines with J gene TRBJ2-4; no clear D gene. Germline CDR1 and CDR2: LGHNA and YNFKEQ. The CDR3 spans 17 residues. Trimming stripped 2 bases from V and 0 bases from J, with 14 bases between. CDR3 loop: CASSQIFQPQAKNIQYF. In DNA, the CDR3 is TGTGCCAGCAGCCAAATCTTCCAGCCCCAAGCCAAAAACATTCAGTACTTC.